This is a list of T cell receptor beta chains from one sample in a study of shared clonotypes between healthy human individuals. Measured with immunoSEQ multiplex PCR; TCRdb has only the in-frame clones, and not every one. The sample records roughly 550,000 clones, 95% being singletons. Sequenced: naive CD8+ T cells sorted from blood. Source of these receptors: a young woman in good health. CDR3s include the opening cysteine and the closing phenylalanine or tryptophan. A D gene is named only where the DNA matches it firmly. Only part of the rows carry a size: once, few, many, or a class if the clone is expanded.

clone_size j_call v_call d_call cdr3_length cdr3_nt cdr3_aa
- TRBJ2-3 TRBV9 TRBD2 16 TGTGCCAGCAGCACCCGTGGGCGGGGGTTCACAGATACGCAGTATTTT CASSTRGRGFTDTQYF
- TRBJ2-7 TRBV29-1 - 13 TGCAGCGTTGATAGCGGTAGGATGTACGAGCAGTACTTC CSVDSGRMYEQYF
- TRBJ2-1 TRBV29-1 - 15 TGCAGCGTTGAGGGACCGAATTACTCCTACAATGAGCAGTTCTTC CSVEGPNYSYNEQFF
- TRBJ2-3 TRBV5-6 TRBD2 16 TGTGCCAGCAGCTTGATAAGGGAGGGCCCGAGAGATACGCAGTATTTT CASSLIREGPRDTQYF
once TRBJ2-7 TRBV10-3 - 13 TGTGCCATCAGAGACGCAGGCTCCTACGAGCAGTACTTC CAIRDAGSYEQYF
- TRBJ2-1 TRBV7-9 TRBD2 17 TGTGCCAGCAGCTTTTTCCTGGGACTAGCGGAACACAATGAGCAGTTCTTC CASSFFLGLAEHNEQFF
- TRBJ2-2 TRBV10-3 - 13 TGTGCCATCAGAGGGGGAGGTACCGGGGAGCTGTTTTTT CAIRGGGTGELFF
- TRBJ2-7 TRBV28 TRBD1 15 TGTGCCAGCACCGCACAGACAGGGGGGTCCTTCGAGCAGTACTTC CASTAQTGGSFEQYF
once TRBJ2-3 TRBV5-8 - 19 TGTGCCAGCAGCTCGAGGGTGGGCTGGGGCGAAGGTAGCACAGATACGCAGTATTTT CASSSRVGWGEGSTDTQYF
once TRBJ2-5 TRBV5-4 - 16 TGTGCCAGCAGCTGGGGTGGTTTCAGCGCGAAAGAGACCCAGTACTTC CASSWGGFSAKETQYF
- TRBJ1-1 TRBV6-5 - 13 TGTGCCAGCGAGGGAGTAGAGAACACTGAAGCTTTCTTT CASEGVENTEAFF
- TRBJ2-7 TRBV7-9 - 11 TGTGCCAGCAGCTTTTCGGGCGAGCAGTACTTC CASSFSGEQYF
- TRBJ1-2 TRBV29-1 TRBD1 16 TGCAGCGTTGAAACACGTCGACAGGGGGGCTCCCTCGGCTACACCTTC CSVETRRQGGSLGYTF
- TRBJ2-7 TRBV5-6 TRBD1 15 TGTGCCAGCAGCTTATTCGGGACAGGGCCCTACGAGCAGTACTTC CASSLFGTGPYEQYF
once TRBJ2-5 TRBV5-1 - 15 TGCGCCAGCAGCGGTTTGAGACATAACCAAGAGACCCAGTACTTC CASSGLRHNQETQYF
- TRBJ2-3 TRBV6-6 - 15 TGTGCCAGCAGTACCCCCCTTCCTGGCACAGATACGCAGTATTTT CASSTPLPGTDTQYF
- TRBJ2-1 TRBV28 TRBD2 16 TGTGCCAGCAGTACGAGACTAGCGCTCTCCTACAATGAGCAGTTCTTC CASSTRLALSYNEQFF
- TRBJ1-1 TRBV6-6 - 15 TGTGCCAGCAGTTACGTGATGGGTTCGAAGACTGAAGCTTTCTTT CASSYVMGSKTEAFF
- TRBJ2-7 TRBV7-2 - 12 TGTGCCAGCAGCTCCCGGGGAGGCGAGCAGTACTTC CASSSRGGEQYF
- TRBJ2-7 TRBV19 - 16 TGTGCCAGTAGTGATAAGACTTGGGCGACCTCCTACGAGCAGTACTTC CASSDKTWATSYEQYF
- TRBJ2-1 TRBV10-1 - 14 TGCGCCAGCAGTGAGTCGGGTCAAGGCCATGAGCAGTTCTTC CASSESGQGHEQFF
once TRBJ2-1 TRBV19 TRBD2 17 TGTGCCAGTAGTATAGCCCCGAGCGGGGAGGGCCGGAATGAGCAGTTCTTC CASSIAPSGEGRNEQFF
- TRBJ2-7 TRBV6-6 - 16 TGTGCCAGCAGTTACTCTTCTACTCAACAGAATCGCGAGCAGTACTTC CASSYSSTQQNREQYF
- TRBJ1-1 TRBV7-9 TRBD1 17 TGTGCCAGCAGCCTTCGGACAGGGAACCGGATGAACACTGAAGCTTTCTTT CASSLRTGNRMNTEAFF
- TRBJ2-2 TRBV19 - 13 TGTGCCAGTAGTATAGTGGGGGCCGGGGAGCTGTTTTTT CASSIVGAGELFF
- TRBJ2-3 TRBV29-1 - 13 TGCAGCGTTGCCCTCGGGACCACAGATACGCAGTATTTT CSVALGTTDTQYF
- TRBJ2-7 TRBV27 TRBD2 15 TGTGCCAGCCGACTAGCGGGAGCCCTCTACTACGAGCAGTACTTC CASRLAGALYYEQYF
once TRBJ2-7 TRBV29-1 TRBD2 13 TGCAGCGTTTCGACGGGGGGCTCCTACGAGCAGTACTTC CSVSTGGSYEQYF
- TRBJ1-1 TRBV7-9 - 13 TGTGCCAGCAGCCCACGTGGGGACACTGAAGCTTTCTTT CASSPRGDTEAFF
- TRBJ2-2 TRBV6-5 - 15 TGTGCCAGCAGTTACCGTGGGGACGGCACCGGGGAGCTGTTTTTT CASSYRGDGTGELFF
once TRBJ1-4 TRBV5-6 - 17 TGTGCCAGCAGCTTGGACCGTCGACAGACAACTAATGAAAAACTGTTTTTT CASSLDRRQTTNEKLFF
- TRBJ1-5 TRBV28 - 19 TGTGCCAGCAGTTTTGCCCCCCTCTGGGCTGAGGAGGGCAATCAGCCCCAGCATTTT CASSFAPLWAEEGNQPQHF
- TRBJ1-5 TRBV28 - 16 TGTGCCAGCAGCGAGCTTCGGCCTTCGGCCAGTCAGCCCCAGCATTTT CASSELRPSASQPQHF